This T cell receptor beta chain was captured by sequencing in a study of T cell repertoires in cytomegalovirus infection. TCRdb used MiXCR to reprocess the reads, holding one entry per CDR3 protein. The sample holds 510,000 or so distinct CDR3 sequences, approximately 25% seen once. This clonotype came up a few times. This CDR3 is 16 amino acids long. The germline gives CDR1 SGHVS, CDR2 FNYEAQ. V shed 1 base, J shed 3 bases, and the junction held 5 bases outside the gene matches. The TCR was taken from a human donor in good health (CMV status not recorded). Some clones in this sample may be carry-over from other donors' samples. The chain couples TRBV7-6 to TRBJ2-3, with TRBD2 matching over 9 bases. The specimen sequenced was PBMCs. DNA for the CDR3: TGTGCCAGCAGCTTAGTCCCGGCGGGAGGGACAGATACGCAGTATTTT. It specifies CASSLVPAGGTDTQYF.